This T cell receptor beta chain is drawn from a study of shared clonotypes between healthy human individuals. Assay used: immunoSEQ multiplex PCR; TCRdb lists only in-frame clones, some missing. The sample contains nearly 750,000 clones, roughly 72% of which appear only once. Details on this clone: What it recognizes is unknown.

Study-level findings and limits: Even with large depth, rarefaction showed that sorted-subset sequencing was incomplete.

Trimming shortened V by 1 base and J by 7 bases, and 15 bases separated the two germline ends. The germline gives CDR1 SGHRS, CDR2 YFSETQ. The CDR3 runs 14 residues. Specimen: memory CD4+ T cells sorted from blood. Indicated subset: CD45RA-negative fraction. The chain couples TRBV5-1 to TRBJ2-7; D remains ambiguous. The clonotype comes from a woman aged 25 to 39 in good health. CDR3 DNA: TGCGCCAGCAGCTTGATGCCCACCGCCGGTGAGCAGTACTTC. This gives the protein CASSLMPTAGEQYF.